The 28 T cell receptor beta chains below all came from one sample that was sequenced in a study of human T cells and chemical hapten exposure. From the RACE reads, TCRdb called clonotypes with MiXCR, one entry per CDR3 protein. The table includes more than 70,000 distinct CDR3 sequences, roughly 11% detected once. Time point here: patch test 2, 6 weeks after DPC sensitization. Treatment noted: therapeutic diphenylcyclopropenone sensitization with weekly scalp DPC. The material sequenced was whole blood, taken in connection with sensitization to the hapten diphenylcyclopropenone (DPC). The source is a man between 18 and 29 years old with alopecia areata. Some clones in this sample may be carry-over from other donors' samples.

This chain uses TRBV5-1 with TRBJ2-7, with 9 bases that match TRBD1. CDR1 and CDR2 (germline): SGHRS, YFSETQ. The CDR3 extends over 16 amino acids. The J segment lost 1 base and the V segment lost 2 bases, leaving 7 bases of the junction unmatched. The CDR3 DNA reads TGCGCCAGCAGCTTAAATCCGGGACAGGGTTCCTACGAGCAGTACTTC. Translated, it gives CASSLNPGQGSYEQYF.

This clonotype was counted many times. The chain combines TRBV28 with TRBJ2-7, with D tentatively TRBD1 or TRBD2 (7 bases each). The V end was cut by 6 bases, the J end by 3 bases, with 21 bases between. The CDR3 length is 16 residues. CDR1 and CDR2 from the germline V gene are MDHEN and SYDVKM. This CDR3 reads CASSPYQGEGGYEQYF. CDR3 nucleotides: TGTGCCAGCAGCCCATATCAGGGGGAGGGAGGCTACGAGCAGTACTTC.

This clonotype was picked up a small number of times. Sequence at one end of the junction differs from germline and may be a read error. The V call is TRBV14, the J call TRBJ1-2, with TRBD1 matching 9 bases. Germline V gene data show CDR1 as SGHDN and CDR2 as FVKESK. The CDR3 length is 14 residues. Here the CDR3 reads CASSQDYWDREKSF. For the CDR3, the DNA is TGTGCCAGCAGCCAAGATTATTGGGACAGGGAAAAAAGTTTC.

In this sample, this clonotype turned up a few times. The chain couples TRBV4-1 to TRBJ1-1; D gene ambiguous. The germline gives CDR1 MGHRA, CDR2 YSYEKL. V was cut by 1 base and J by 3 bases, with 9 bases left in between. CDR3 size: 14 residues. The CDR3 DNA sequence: TGCGCCAGCAGCCAAGGACCCTGGGACACTGAAGCTTTCTTT. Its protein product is CASSQGPWDTEAFF.

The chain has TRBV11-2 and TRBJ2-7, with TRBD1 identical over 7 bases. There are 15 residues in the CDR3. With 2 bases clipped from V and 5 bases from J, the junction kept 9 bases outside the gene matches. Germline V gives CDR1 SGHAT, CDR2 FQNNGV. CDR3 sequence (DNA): TGTGCCAGCAGCTTACCCCTGACAGGGTCCAACGAGCAGTACTTC. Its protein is CASSLPLTGSNEQYF.

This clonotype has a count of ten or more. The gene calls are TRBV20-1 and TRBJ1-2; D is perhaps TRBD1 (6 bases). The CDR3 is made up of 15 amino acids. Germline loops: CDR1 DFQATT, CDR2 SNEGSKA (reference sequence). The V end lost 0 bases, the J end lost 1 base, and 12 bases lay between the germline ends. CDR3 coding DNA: TGCAGTGCTAGAGACAGGGGCAGCGATAACTATGGCTACACCTTC. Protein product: CSARDRGSDNYGYTF.

In DNA, the CDR3 is TGTGCCAGCGGAGAAGCCGGACAGGGAGCGCAGTATTTT. It codes for CASGEAGQGAQYF. The rearrangement joins TRBV9 to TRBJ2-3; TRBD1 matches at 8 bases. This CDR3 region has 13 residues. In germline, CDR1 is SGDLS, CDR2 YYNGEE. The V and J ends lost 7 bases and 10 bases, in that order; junction bases with no gene match: 11.

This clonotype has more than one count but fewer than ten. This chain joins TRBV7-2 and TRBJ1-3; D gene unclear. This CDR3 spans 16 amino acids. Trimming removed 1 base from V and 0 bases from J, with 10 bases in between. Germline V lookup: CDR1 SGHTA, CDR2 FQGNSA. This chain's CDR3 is CASSLVLAASGNTIYF. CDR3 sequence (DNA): TGTGCCAGCAGCTTAGTTTTGGCAGCCTCTGGAAACACCATATATTTT.

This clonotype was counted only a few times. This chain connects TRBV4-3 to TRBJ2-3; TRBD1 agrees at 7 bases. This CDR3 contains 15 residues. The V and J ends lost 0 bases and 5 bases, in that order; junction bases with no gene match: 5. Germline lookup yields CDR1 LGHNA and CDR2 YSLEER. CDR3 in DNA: TGCGCCAGCAGCCAAGATCACCAGGGGGTAGATACGCAGTATTTT. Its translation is CASSQDHQGVDTQYF.

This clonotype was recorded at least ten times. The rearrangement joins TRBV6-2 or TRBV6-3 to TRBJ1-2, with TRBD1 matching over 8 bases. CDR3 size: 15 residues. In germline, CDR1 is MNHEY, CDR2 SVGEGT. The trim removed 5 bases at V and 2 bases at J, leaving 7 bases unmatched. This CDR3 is CASSRGQGLNYGYTF. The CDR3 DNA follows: TGTGCCAGCAGTCGAGGACAGGGATTGAACTATGGCTACACCTTC.

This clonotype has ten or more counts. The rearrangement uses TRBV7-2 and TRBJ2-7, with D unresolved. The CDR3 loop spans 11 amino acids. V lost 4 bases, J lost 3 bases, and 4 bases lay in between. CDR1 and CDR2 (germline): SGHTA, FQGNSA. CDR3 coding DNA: TGTGCCAGCAGCTACCTCTACGAGCAGTACTTC. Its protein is CASSYLYEQYF.

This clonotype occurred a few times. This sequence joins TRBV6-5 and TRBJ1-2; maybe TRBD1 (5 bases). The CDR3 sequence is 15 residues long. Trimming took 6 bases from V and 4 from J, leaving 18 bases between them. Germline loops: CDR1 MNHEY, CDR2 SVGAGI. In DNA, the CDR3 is TGTGCCAGCAGGACACCCGGGACTGCCGTCTATGGCTACACCTTC. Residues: CASRTPGTAVYGYTF.

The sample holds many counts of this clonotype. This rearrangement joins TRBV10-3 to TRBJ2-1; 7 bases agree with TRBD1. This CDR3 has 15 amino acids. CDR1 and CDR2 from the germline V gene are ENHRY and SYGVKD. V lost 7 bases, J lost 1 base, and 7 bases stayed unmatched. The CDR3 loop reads CAITRQGWSYNEQFF. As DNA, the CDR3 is TGTGCCATCACGCGACAGGGTTGGTCCTACAATGAGCAGTTCTTC.

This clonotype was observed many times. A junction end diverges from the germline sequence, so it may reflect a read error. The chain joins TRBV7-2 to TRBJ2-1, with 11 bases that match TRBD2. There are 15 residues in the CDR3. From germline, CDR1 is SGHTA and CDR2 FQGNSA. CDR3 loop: CASSLAGGTYNEQFF. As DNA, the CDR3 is TGTGCCAGCAGCCTAGCGGGGGGCACCTACAATGAGCAGTTCTTC.

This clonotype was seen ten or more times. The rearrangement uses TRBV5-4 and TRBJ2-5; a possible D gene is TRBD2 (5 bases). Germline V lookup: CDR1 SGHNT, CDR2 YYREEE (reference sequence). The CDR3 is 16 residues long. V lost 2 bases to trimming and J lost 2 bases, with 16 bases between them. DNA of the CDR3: TGTGCCAGCAGCTTTATCCCCCGGAGGTCGCAAGAGACCCAGTACTTC. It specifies CASSFIPRRSQETQYF.

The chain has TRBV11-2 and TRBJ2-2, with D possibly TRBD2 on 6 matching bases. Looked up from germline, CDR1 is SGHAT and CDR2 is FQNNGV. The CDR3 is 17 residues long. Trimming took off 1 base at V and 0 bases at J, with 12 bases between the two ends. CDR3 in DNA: TGTGCCAGCAGCTTAGTTGCGGGATTAGCGAACACCGGGGAGCTGTTTTTT. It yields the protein CASSLVAGLANTGELFF.

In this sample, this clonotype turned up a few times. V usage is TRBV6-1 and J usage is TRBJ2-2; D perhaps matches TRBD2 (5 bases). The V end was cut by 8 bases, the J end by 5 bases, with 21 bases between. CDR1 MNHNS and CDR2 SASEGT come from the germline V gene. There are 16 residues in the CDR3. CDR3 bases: TGTGCCAGCGAGCTTAAAGAGGGCCTAGAAACCGGGGAGCTGTTTTTT. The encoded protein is CASELKEGLETGELFF.

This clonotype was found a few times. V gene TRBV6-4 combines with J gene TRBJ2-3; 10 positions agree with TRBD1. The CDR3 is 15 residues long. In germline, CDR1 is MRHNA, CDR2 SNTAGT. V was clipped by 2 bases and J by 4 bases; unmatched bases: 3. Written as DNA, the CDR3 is TGTGCCAGCAGTGACGAGACAGGGGGCGCAGATACGCAGTATTTT. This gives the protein CASSDETGGADTQYF.

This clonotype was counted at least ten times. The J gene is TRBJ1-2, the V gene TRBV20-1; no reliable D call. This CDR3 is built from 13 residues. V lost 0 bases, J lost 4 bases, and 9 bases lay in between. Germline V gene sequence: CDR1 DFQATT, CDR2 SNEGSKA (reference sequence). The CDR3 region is CSARDWWGYGYTF. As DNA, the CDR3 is TGCAGTGCTAGAGATTGGTGGGGCTATGGCTACACCTTC.

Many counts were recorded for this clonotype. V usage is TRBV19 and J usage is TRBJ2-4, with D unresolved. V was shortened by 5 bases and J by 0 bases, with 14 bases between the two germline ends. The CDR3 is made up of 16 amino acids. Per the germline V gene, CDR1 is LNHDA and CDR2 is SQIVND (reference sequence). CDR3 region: CASSSSEMLAKNIQYF. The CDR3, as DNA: TGTGCCAGTAGTTCATCAGAAATGTTAGCCAAAAACATTCAGTACTTC.

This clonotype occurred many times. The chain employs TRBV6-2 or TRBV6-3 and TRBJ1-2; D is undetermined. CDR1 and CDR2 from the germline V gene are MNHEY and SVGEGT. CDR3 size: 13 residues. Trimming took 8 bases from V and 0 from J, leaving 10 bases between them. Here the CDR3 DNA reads TGTGCCAGCTCCGACGGAGCTAACTATGGCTACACCTTC. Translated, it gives CASSDGANYGYTF.

The CDR3 nucleotides are TGTGCCAGCAGCTTATCAGTCAGAAACTATGGCTACACCTTC. Protein: CASSLSVRNYGYTF. The rearrangement links TRBV7-6 to TRBJ1-2, with D uncertain. This CDR3 is 14 amino acids long. Per the germline V gene, CDR1 is SGHVS and CDR2 is FNYEAQ. V gave up 2 bases and J gave up 2 bases, with 9 bases separating them.

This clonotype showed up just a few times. In nucleotides, the CDR3 is TGTGCCAGCATCAGGACAGGGTCAGAGACCCAGTACTTC. It yields the protein CASIRTGSETQYF. The chain recombines TRBV7-2 with TRBJ2-5, with 8 bases lining up with TRBD1. Germline trimming cut 7 bases from V and 4 bases from J; bases unmatched to any gene: 5. CDR3 size: 13 residues. The germline gives CDR1 SGHTA, CDR2 FQGNSA.

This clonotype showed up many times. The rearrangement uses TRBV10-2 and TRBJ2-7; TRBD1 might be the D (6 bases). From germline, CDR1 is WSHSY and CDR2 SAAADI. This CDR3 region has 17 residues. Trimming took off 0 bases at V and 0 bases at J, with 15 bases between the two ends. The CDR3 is CASSESLGQSLSYEQYV. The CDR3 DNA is TGCGCCAGCAGTGAGTCCCTAGGACAGTCCCTCTCCTACGAGCAGTACGTC.

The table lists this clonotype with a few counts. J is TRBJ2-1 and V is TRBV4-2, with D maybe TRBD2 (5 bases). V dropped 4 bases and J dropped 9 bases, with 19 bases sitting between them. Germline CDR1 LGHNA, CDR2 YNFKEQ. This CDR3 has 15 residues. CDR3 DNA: TGTGCCAGCAGCCTTTCCCAGACTAATTTTGGTGAGCAGTTCTTC. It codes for CASSLSQTNFGEQFF.

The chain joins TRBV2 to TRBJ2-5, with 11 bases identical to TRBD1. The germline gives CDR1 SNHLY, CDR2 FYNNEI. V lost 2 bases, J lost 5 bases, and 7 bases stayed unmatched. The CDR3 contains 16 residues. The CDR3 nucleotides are TGTGCCAGCAGTGAACCCGGACAGGGGGCAGGGGAGACCCAGTACTTC. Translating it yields CASSEPGQGAGETQYF. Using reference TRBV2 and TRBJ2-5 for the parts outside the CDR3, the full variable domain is EPEVTQTPSHQVTQMGQEVILRCVPISNHLYFYWYRQILGQKVEFLVSFYNNEISEKSEIFDDQFSVERPDGSNFTLKIRSTKLEDSAMYFCASSEPGQGAGETQYFGPGTRLLVL.

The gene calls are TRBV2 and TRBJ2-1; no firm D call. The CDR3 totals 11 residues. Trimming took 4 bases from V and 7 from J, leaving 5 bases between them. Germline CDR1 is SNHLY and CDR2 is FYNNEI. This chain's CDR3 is CASSVRNEQFF. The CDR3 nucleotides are TGTGCCAGCAGTGTGAGGAATGAGCAGTTCTTC.

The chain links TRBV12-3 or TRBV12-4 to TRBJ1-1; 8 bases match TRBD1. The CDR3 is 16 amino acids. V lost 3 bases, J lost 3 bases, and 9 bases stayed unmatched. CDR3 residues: CASSFYRGEGYTEAFF. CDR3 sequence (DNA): TGTGCCAGCAGTTTCTACAGGGGGGAGGGTTACACTGAAGCTTTCTTT.